A single sample is the source of the 26 T cell receptor beta chains below, sequenced in a study of T cells after posttransplantation cyclophosphamide. Profiled with immunoSEQ multiplex PCR; TCRdb holds only in-frame clones, not every one. This sample carries some 64,000 clones, around 95% of them seen once, and the ten largest clones take nearly 3%. Sequencing was carried out using PBMCs. The receptors derive from a woman aged 30 to 39 in good health and a related stem cell transplant donor.

J is TRBJ2-1 and V is TRBV20-1, with 7 bases lining up with TRBD2. This CDR3 has 11 residues. Germline V CDR1 and CDR2: DFQATT, SNEGSKA (reference sequence). V was clipped by 8 bases and J by 5 bases; unmatched bases: 3. The CDR3 is CSTGGHNEQFF. CDR3 DNA sequence: TGCAGTACGGGGGGTCACAATGAGCAGTTCTTC.

The genes are TRBV6-6 and TRBJ2-2, with 10 bases lining up with TRBD1. Trimming removed 5 bases from V and 4 bases from J; junction bases left unmatched: 4. The CDR3 totals 15 residues. The V gene's germline CDR1 is MNHNY and CDR2 SVGAGI (reference sequence). CDR3 sequence (DNA): TGTGCCAGCAGTCCTAGGACAGGGGGCACCGGGGAGCTGTTTTTT. This translates into CASSPRTGGTGELFF.

The CDR3 loop is CASSYHGQTEAFF. The DNA for the CDR3 is TGTGCCAGCAGTTACCACGGCCAGACTGAAGCTTTCTTT. V usage is TRBV6-5 and J usage is TRBJ1-1; D not resolved. With 2 bases removed from V and 5 bases from J, the gap between germline ends came to 9 bases. In germline, CDR1 is MNHEY, CDR2 SVGAGI. CDR3 size: 13 residues.

The genes are TRBV5-1 and TRBJ2-7; 7 bases map to TRBD1. CDR1 is SGHRS, CDR2 YFSETQ, per germline. The CDR3 has 14 amino acids. With 5 bases clipped from V and 4 bases from J, the junction kept 9 bases outside the gene matches. The CDR3 DNA is TGCGCCAGCAGACCCGGGACAGAGTTTTACGAGCAGTACTTC. It translates to CASRPGTEFYEQYF.

The chain has TRBV4-1 and TRBJ2-7; possibly TRBD2 for D (6 bases). V lost 4 bases, J lost 6 bases, and 19 bases lay in between. The CDR3 runs 15 residues. Germline V gene data show CDR1 as MGHRA and CDR2 as YSYEKL. The CDR3 DNA follows: TGCGCCAGCAGCCCCCTCCACACACCGGGGGTCGAGCAGTACTTC. Translation: CASSPLHTPGVEQYF.

V gene TRBV6-6 combines with J gene TRBJ1-1; TRBD1 agrees at 8 bases. This CDR3 contains 13 residues. J gave up 7 bases and V 6 bases, and 7 bases lay outside the gene matches. The V gene's germline CDR1 is MNHNY and CDR2 SVGAGI (reference sequence). CDR3 sequence reads: CASRGRGRGEAFF. The CDR3 nucleotides are TGTGCCAGCAGGGGCAGGGGGCGGGGTGAAGCTTTCTTT.

This chain joins TRBV4-1 and TRBJ1-1; tentative D call: TRBD1 (5 bases). CDR1 MGHRA and CDR2 YSYEKL come from the germline V gene. This CDR3 is built from 13 residues. V was trimmed by 6 bases and J by 7 bases, leaving 15 bases between them. CDR3 amino acids: CASSLGARGEAFF. In DNA, the CDR3 is TGCGCCAGCAGTCTAGGGGCACGGGGTGAAGCTTTCTTT.

V and J are TRBV6-6 and TRBJ2-3, with D possibly being TRBD1 (7 bases). This CDR3 region has 16 residues. Germline lookup yields CDR1 MNHNY and CDR2 SVGAGI (reference sequence). Trimming left V 0 bases short and J 4 bases short, with 14 bases between. CDR3 residues: CASSYSGAGGPDTQYF. The CDR3 DNA is TGTGCCAGCAGTTACTCCGGGGCAGGGGGGCCAGATACGCAGTATTTT.

The chain combines TRBV7-7 with TRBJ2-5; D is possibly TRBD2 (5 bases). The germline CDR1 and CDR2 sequences are SSHAT and FNYEAQ (reference sequence). This CDR3 contains 15 residues. The ends were cut back, 1 base at V and 2 bases at J, with 11 bases in the middle. CDR3: CASSLGEGGQETQYF. The CDR3, as DNA: TGTGCCAGCAGCTTAGGGGAAGGCGGGCAAGAGACCCAGTACTTC.

J is TRBJ2-5 and V is TRBV7-2; a possible D gene is TRBD1 (7 bases). The CDR3 runs to 16 residues. The V and J ends lost 3 bases and 1 base respectively, with 15 bases between them. CDR1 is SGHTA, CDR2 FQGNSA, per germline. CDR3 DNA: TGTGCCAGCAGCTTCCATTCCAGGGGGGCCCAAGAGACCCAGTACTTC. The encoded protein is CASSFHSRGAQETQYF.

The V and J genes are TRBV28 and TRBJ2-3; D is possibly TRBD1 (6 bases). Germline V gene lookup returns CDR1 MDHEN and CDR2 SYDVKM. This CDR3 comprises 14 residues. V was trimmed by 8 bases and J by 4 bases, leaving 16 bases between them. Here the CDR3 reads CASSPLQGSDTQYF. The CDR3 nucleotides are TGTGCCAGCTCCCCTCTCCAGGGGTCAGATACGCAGTATTTT.

The chain is built from TRBV7-9 and TRBJ2-5; either TRBD1 or TRBD2 may fit D (5 bases each). The end of the DNA is better explained by TRBJ2-7, so the J call may be wrong. Looked up from germline, CDR1 is SEHNR and CDR2 is FQNEAQ (reference sequence). The CDR3 length is 15 residues. The CDR3 here is CASSLVGTLWNEQYF. CDR3 nucleotide sequence: TGTGCCAGCAGCTTAGTTGGGACCCTTTGGAACGAGCAGTACTTC.

The V call is TRBV5-1, the J call TRBJ1-3; possibly TRBD1 for D (5 bases). The V gene's germline CDR1 is SGHRS and CDR2 YFSETQ. With 4 bases removed from V and 2 bases from J, the gap between germline ends came to 16 bases. The CDR3 sequence is 16 residues long. The CDR3 DNA reads TGCGCCAGCAGCACATACGACAGTCAAGCTGGAAACACCATATATTTT. Its translation is CASSTYDSQAGNTIYF.

The genes are TRBV30 and TRBJ2-3, with unresolved D. The germline V and J ends were trimmed by 2 bases and 6 bases, with 9 bases remaining between them. The CDR3 extends over 12 amino acids. Germline V CDR1 and CDR2: GTSNPN, SVGIG (reference sequence). The CDR3 region has the DNA TGTGCCTGGAGTCATAGCAGGGATACGCAGTATTTT. Its translation is CAWSHSRDTQYF.

This chain uses TRBV9 with TRBJ1-6; D perhaps matches TRBD1 (6 bases). V shed 4 bases and J shed 7 bases, with 9 bases lying between them. Germline V lookup: CDR1 SGDLS, CDR2 YYNGEE. This CDR3 contains 13 residues. DNA of the CDR3: TGTGCCAGCAGCAGGGACACGAATTCACCCCTCCACTTT. Translation: CASSRDTNSPLHF.

This chain connects TRBV2 to TRBJ1-1, with 9 bases matching TRBD1. J gave up 3 bases and V 7 bases, and 6 bases lay outside the gene matches. The CDR3 sequence is 14 residues long. Germline-derived CDR1 and CDR2 are SNHLY and FYNNEI. This CDR3 reads CASKKDRGDTEAFF. Here the CDR3 DNA reads TGTGCCAGCAAGAAGGACAGGGGTGACACTGAAGCTTTCTTT.

The chain links TRBV18 to TRBJ2-7; 7 bases fit TRBD1. Per the germline V gene, CDR1 is KGHSH and CDR2 is LQKENI. V trimming: 3 bases; J trimming: 6 bases; junction bases outside the gene matches: 8. This CDR3 is 14 amino acids long. In DNA form, the CDR3 reads TGTGCCAGCTCACCGAACAGGGGAAGCAGCGAGCAGTACTTC. Amino acid sequence: CASSPNRGSSEQYF.

This chain joins TRBV18 and TRBJ2-3, with a possible D match to TRBD2 (5 bases). Trimming stripped 8 bases from V and 0 bases from J, with 12 bases between. CDR1 and CDR2 from the germline V gene are KGHSH and LQKENI. CDR3 length equals 14 residues. In DNA form, the CDR3 reads TGTGCCAGCCGTGGGAGCACTAGCACAGATACGCAGTATTTT. It translates to CASRGSTSTDTQYF.

The J gene is TRBJ1-1, the V gene TRBV9; possibly TRBD1 for D (5 bases). V lost 5 bases, J lost 2 bases, and 10 bases lay in between. This CDR3 region has 13 residues. Germline V gene lookup returns CDR1 SGDLS and CDR2 YYNGEE. The CDR3 DNA follows: TGTGCCAGCAGTCCCGACAGTAACACTGAAGCTTTCTTT. This codes for CASSPDSNTEAFF. The whole variable domain, filled in from reference TRBV9 and TRBJ1-1, reads DSGVTQTPKHLITATGQRVTLRCSPRSGDLSVYWYQQSLDQGLQFLIQYYNGEERAKGNILERFSAQQFPDLHSELNLSSLELGDSALYFCASSPDSNTEAFFGQGTRLTVV.

The chain joins TRBV4-2 to TRBJ1-2, with 8 bases lining up with TRBD1. Per the germline V gene, CDR1 is LGHNA and CDR2 is YNFKEQ. This CDR3 has 17 amino acids. V lost 4 bases, J lost 1 base, and 11 bases stayed unmatched. DNA for the CDR3: TGTGCCAGCAGCCTATTAACCGGGACAGGCGATAACTATGGCTACACCTTC. Encoded protein: CASSLLTGTGDNYGYTF.

The genes are TRBV4-3 and TRBJ2-2; D tentatively reads TRBD1 or TRBD2 (5 bases each). Trimming pared 3 bases from V and 1 base from J, leaving 12 bases between. CDR1 and CDR2 (germline): LGHNA, YSLEER. The CDR3 consists of 16 residues. The CDR3 DNA reads as TGCGCCAGCAGCCAGGGGGTCGTGGGGAACACCGGGGAGCTGTTTTTT. Protein product: CASSQGVVGNTGELFF.

The chain uses TRBV11-2 and TRBJ1-1, with D uncertain. Germline loops: CDR1 SGHAT, CDR2 FQNNGV. V was trimmed by 3 bases and J by 2 bases, leaving 7 bases between them. The CDR3 consists of 13 residues. The CDR3: CASSFRGNTEAFF. The CDR3 DNA sequence: TGTGCCAGCAGCTTTCGGGGTAACACTGAAGCTTTCTTT.

The chain links TRBV15 to TRBJ1-2, with 9 bases lining up with TRBD1. CDR1 and CDR2 from the germline V gene are LNHNV and YYDKDF (reference sequence). Unmatched junction bases numbered 10, after V lost 1 base and J lost 4 bases. CDR3 size: 17 residues. CDR3 loop: CATSRGGGQGVFYGYTF. CDR3 bases: TGTGCCACCAGCAGAGGGGGGGGACAGGGTGTGTTCTATGGCTACACCTTC. The complete variable domain, with remaining parts taken from reference TRBV15 and TRBJ1-2, reads DAMVIQNPRYQVTQFGKPVTLSCSQTLNHNVMYWYQQKSSQAPKLLFHYYDKDFNNEADTPDNFQSRRPNTSFCFLDIRSPGLGDTAMYLCATSRGGGQGVFYGYTFGSGTRLTVV.

The CDR3 nucleotides read TGTGCCAGCAGCTTAGGGGTAGCGGGGGGTGACAATGAGCAGTTCTTC. Its translation is CASSLGVAGGDNEQFF. This rearrangement joins TRBV7-2 to TRBJ2-1; the match to TRBD2 covers 10 bases. This CDR3 has 16 amino acids. V was clipped by 1 base and J by 5 bases; unmatched bases: 5. Germline V gene sequence: CDR1 SGHTA, CDR2 FQGNSA.

The chain recombines TRBV4-2 with TRBJ1-2, with TRBD1 identical over 8 bases. The V and J ends lost 0 bases and 5 bases, in that order; junction bases with no gene match: 8. The germline V gene has CDR1 LGHNA and CDR2 YNFKEQ. The CDR3 is 16 amino acids. CDR3 region: CASSQEISGGRYGYTF. As DNA, the CDR3 is TGTGCCAGCAGCCAAGAGATCTCAGGGGGCAGGTATGGCTACACCTTC.

The V and J genes are TRBV29-1 and TRBJ2-7; maybe TRBD2 (5 bases). This CDR3 comprises 12 residues. Germline CDR1 reads SQVTM; CDR2 reads ANQGSEA. V dropped 3 bases and J dropped 5 bases, with 11 bases sitting between them. The CDR3 DNA reads as TGCAGCGTTGATACCGTCGGGGACGAGCAGTACTTC. Translation: CSVDTVGDEQYF.